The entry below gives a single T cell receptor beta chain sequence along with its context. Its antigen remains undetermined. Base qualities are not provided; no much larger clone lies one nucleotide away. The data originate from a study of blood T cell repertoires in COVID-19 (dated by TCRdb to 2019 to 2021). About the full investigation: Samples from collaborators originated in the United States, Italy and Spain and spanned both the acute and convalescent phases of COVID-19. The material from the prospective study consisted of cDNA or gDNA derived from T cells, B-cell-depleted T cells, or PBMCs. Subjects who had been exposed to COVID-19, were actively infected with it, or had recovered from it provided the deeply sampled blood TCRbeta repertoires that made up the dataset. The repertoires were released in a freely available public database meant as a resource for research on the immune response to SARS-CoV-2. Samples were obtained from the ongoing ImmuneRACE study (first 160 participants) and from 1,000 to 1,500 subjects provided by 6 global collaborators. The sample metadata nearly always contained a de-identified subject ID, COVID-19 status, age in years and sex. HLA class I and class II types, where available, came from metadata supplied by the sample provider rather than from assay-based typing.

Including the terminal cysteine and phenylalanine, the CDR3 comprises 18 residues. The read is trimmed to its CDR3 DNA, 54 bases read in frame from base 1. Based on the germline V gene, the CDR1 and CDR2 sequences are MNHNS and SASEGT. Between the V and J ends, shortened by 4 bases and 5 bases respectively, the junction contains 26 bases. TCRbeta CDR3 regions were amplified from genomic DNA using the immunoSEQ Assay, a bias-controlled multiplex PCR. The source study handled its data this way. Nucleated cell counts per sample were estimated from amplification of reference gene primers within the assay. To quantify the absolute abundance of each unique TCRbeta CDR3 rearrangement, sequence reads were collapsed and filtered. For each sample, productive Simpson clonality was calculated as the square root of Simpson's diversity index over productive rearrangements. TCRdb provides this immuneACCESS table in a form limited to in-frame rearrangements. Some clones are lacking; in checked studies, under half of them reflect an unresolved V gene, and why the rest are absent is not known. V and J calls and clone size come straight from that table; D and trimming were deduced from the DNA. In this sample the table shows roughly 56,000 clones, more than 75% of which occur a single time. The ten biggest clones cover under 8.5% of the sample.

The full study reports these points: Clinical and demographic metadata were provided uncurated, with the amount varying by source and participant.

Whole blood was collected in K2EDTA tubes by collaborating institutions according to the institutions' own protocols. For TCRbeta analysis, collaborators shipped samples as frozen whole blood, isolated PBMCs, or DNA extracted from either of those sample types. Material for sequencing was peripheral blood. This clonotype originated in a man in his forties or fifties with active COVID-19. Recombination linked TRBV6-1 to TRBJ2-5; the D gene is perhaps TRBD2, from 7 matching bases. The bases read TGTGCCAGCAGTGGGGATTATGGGGGCGGGGGCCGCCGGGAGACCCAGTACTTC. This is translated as CASSGDYGGGGRRETQYF.